This section outlines one T cell receptor (beta chain) sequence together with its context. TCRdb independently ran MiXCR on the 5' RACE reads; one entry per CDR3 protein. This sample has approximately 550,000 distinct CDR3 sequences, with roughly 19% found just once. The CDR3 sequence is 15 residues long. Unmatched junction bases numbered 14, after V lost 10 bases and J lost 5 bases. The V gene's germline CDR1 is MNHEY and CDR2 SVGEGT. The sample originates from a study of T cells after yellow fever vaccination. The TCR originated in a man aged 30 to 45 who received the YFV17D yellow fever vaccine. The gene calls are TRBV6-2 or TRBV6-3 and TRBJ2-5, with 9 bases that match TRBD2. The starting material was PBMCs, obtained 15 days after the yellow fever booster vaccination. The DNA for the CDR3 is TGTGCCACGCTAACTTTGCGGGAGGGCCGCGAGACCCAGTACTTC. It encodes CATLTLREGRETQYF.